The 12 T cell receptor beta chains below come from one sample, sequenced in a study of neurological immune-mediated disorders. TCRdb used MiXCR to reprocess the 5' RACE reads, holding one entry per CDR3 protein. The table records 25,000 to 35,000 distinct CDR3 sequences, more than 20% of them present only once. Sequenced input: PBMCs. These receptors all come from a woman in her fifties or sixties in good health.

Many counts were recorded for this clonotype. The J gene is TRBJ1-2, the V gene TRBV6-5; D gene uncertain. Trimming took off 6 bases at V and 3 bases at J, with 11 bases between the two ends. Germline V gene sequence: CDR1 MNHEY, CDR2 SVGAGI. The CDR3 runs to 13 residues. The CDR3 reads CASRPLTYYGYTF. The CDR3 DNA sequence: TGTGCCAGCAGGCCCCTTACTTACTATGGCTACACCTTC.

This clonotype was seen repeatedly, ten times or more. DNA of the CDR3: TGTGCCAGCAGCTTAGGAGGACGGAAAGAGACCCAGTACTTC. Protein: CASSLGGRKETQYF. The chain couples TRBV7-2 to TRBJ2-5; D unclear. This CDR3 has 14 residues. The germline V gene has CDR1 SGHTA and CDR2 FQGNSA. V was pared by 1 base and J by 3 bases, with 9 bases between.

The sample holds many counts of this clonotype. V is TRBV5-1 and J is TRBJ1-5; D possibly corresponds to TRBD1 (5 bases). The V gene's germline CDR1 is SGHRS and CDR2 YFSETQ. The V and J ends lost 0 bases and 5 bases respectively, with 6 bases between them. The CDR3 has 13 amino acids. DNA for the CDR3: TGCGCCAGCAGCTTGGGGGGGGATCAGCCCCAGCATTTT. It is translated as CASSLGGDQPQHF.

This clonotype was found many times. The rearrangement joins TRBV7-9 to TRBJ2-5; no definite D call. In germline, CDR1 is SEHNR, CDR2 FQNEAQ (reference sequence). This CDR3 is built from 14 residues. Deletions cut 2 bases from V and 1 base from J, with 8 bases between. CDR3 in amino acids: CASSLMSTQETQYF. DNA of the CDR3: TGTGCCAGCAGCTTAATGAGCACCCAAGAGACCCAGTACTTC.

This clonotype was seen many times. This sequence joins TRBV20-1 and TRBJ2-2, with D maybe TRBD2 (6 bases). The germline CDR1 and CDR2 sequences are DFQATT and SNEGSKA (reference sequence). Trimming took off 0 bases at V and 4 bases at J, with 12 bases between the two ends. The CDR3 runs 15 residues. The CDR3 region has the DNA TGCAGTGCTAGAGATACCGGGCGGGGCACCGGGGAGCTGTTTTTT. Its translation is CSARDTGRGTGELFF.

The table lists this clonotype with many counts. The rearrangement uses TRBV6-5 and TRBJ2-2; D ambiguous. V gave up 5 bases and J gave up 1 base, with 11 bases separating them. This CDR3 comprises 15 residues. Germline V gene data show CDR1 as MNHEY and CDR2 as SVGAGI. CDR3 amino acids: CASSTFGRNTGELFF. CDR3 nucleotide sequence: TGTGCCAGCAGTACCTTTGGGCGGAACACCGGGGAGCTGTTTTTT.

This clonotype was counted many times. The chain uses TRBV5-1 and TRBJ2-1, with 11 bases identical to TRBD2. The trim removed 4 bases at V and 2 bases at J, leaving 5 bases unmatched. The CDR3 covers 16 residues. The germline gives CDR1 SGHRS, CDR2 YFSETQ. CDR3 loop: CASSLGTSGTYNEQFF. The CDR3 nucleotides are TGCGCCAGCAGCCTCGGGACTAGCGGTACCTACAATGAGCAGTTCTTC.

CDR3 protein: CASSEGTSGGNEQFF. CDR3 DNA: TGTGCCAGCAGTGAGGGGACTAGCGGGGGCAATGAGCAGTTCTTC. The V call is TRBV6-1, the J call TRBJ2-1; 14 nucleotides agree with TRBD2. Trimming at V came to 3 bases and at J to 6 bases, leaving 1 base not matched to a gene. Germline-derived CDR1 and CDR2 are MNHNS and SASEGT. This CDR3 spans 15 amino acids.

This clonotype has a handful of counts. The rearrangement links TRBV20-1 to TRBJ2-1; D gene unclear. In germline, CDR1 is DFQATT, CDR2 SNEGSKA (reference sequence). The V and J ends lost 5 bases and 5 bases respectively, with 19 bases between them. The CDR3 is made up of 15 amino acids. The CDR3 loop is CSAAQSRGRDNEQFF. CDR3 DNA sequence: TGCAGTGCTGCCCAAAGTAGAGGCCGGGACAATGAGCAGTTCTTC.

In its sample, this clonotype was seen many times. CDR3 in DNA: TGTGCCAGCAGTACAACGAGCCTTATCACGCAGCCCCAGCATTTT. Its translation: CASSTTSLITQPQHF. This chain joins TRBV28 and TRBJ1-5, with D uncertain. This CDR3 is 15 amino acids long. The germline V gene encodes CDR1 MDHEN and CDR2 SYDVKM. The V and J ends lost 5 bases and 7 bases respectively, with 18 bases between them.

This clonotype occurred many times. As DNA, the CDR3 is TGCGCCAGCAGCCAAGAAAGACAGGGGGCAAGGGAGCAGTTCTTC. It translates to CASSQERQGAREQFF. The J gene is TRBJ2-1, the V gene TRBV4-3; 10 positions match TRBD1. The germline V gene has CDR1 LGHNA and CDR2 YSLEER. The CDR3 has 15 amino acids. The ends lost 0 bases at V and 10 bases at J; junction bases unmatched: 6.

Remarks on this clonotype: One end of the junction is discordant with germline, which a read error may explain. The chain links TRBV7-7 to TRBJ2-3; either TRBD1 or TRBD2 may fit D (6 bases each). From germline, CDR1 is SSHAT and CDR2 FNYEAQ (reference sequence). This CDR3 is built from 15 residues. In nucleotides, the CDR3 is TGTGCTAGCAGCTTAAGAGGGGGGAGGACAGATACGCAGTATTTT. Its translation is CASSLRGGRTDTQYF.